This record looks at one T cell receptor beta chain sequence and its context. The CDR3 loop spans 14 amino acids. Germline values: CDR1 SGHDT, CDR2 YYEEEE. Trimming pared 0 bases from V and 8 bases from J, leaving 14 bases between. This sample is drawn from a study of shared clonotypes between healthy human individuals. Naivety among CD8 cells was defined by CD45RO negativity and positive CCR7 selection, thereby excluding terminally differentiated effector memory CD45RA+ cells. The data were produced by immunoSEQ multiplex PCR, yet TCRdb's version contains in-frame clones alone and is incomplete. The profile shows some 800,000 clones, about 91% of them singletons.

The V call is TRBV5-6, the J call TRBJ1-2, with D unclear. This clonotype was obtained from a man aged 30-40 years in good health. Sequencing was done on a sample of naive CD8+ T cells sorted from blood. CDR3 DNA sequence: TGTGCCAGCAGCTTGGCGAATGGGGTGGACGGCTACACCTTC. Its translation: CASSLANGVDGYTF.